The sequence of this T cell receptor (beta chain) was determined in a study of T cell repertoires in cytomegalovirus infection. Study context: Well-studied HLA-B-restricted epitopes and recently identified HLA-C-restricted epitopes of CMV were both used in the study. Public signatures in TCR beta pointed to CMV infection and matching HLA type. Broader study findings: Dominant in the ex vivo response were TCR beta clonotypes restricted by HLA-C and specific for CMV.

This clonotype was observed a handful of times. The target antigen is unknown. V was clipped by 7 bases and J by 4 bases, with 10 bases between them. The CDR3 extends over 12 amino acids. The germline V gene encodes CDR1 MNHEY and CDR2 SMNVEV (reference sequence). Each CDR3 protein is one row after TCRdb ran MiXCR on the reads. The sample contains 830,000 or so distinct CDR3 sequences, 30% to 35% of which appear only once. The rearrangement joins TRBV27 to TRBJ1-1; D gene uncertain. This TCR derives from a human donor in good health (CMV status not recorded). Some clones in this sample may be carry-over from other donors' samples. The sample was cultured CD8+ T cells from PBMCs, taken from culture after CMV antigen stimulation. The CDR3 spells CASTRGVTEAFF. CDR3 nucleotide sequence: TGTGCCAGCACCCGTGGGGTCACTGAAGCTTTCTTT.